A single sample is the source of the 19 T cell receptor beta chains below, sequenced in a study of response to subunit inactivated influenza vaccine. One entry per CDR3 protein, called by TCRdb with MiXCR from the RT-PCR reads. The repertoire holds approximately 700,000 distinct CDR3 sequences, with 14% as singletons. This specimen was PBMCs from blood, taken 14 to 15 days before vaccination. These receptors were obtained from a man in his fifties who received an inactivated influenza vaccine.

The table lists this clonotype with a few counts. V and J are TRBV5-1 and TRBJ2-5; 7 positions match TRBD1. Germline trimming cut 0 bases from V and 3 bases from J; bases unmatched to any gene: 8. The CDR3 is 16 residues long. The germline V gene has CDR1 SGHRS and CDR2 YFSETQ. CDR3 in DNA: TGCGCCAGCAGCTTGGGACAGGGCATGGAAGAAGAGACCCAGTACTTC. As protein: CASSLGQGMEEETQYF.

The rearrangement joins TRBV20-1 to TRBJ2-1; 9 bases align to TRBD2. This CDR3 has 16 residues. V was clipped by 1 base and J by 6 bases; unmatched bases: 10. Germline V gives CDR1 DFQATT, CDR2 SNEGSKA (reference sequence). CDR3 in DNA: TGCAGTGCTAGAGGGGGCGGGAGGGCCTTCCGCAATGAGCAGTTCTTC. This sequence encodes CSARGGGRAFRNEQFF.

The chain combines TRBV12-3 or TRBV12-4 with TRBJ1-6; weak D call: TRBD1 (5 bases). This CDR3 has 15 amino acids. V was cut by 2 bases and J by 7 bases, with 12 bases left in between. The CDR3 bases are TGTGCCAGCAGTTTAAGTGCAGGGTCGAATTCACCCCTCCACTTT. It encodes CASSLSAGSNSPLHF.

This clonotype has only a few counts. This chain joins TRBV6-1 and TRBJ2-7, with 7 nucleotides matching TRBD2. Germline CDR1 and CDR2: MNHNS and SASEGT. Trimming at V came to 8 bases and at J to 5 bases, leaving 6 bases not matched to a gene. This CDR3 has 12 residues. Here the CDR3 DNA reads TGTGCCAGCGGGGGGGACTGGGACGAGCAGTACTTC. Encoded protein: CASGGDWDEQYF.

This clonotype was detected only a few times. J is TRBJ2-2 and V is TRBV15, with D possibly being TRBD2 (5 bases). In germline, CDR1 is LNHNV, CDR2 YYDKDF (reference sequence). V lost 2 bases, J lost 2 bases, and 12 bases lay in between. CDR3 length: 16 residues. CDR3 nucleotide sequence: TGTGCCACCAGCAGATCAGGACTCCTTAACACCGGGGAGCTGTTTTTT. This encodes CATSRSGLLNTGELFF.

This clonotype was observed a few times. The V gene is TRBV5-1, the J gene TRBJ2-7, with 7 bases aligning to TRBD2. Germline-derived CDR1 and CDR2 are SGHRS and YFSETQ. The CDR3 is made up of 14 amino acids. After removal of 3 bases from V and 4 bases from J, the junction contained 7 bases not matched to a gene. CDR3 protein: CASSSQGGHYEQYF. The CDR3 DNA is TGCGCCAGCAGCTCCCAGGGAGGGCATTACGAGCAGTACTTC.

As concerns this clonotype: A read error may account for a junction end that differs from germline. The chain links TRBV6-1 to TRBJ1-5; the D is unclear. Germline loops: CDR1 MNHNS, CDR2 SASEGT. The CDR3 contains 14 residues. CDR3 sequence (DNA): TGTGCCAGCAGCGAAGTGGGGAACAATCAGCCCCAGCATTTT. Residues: CASSEVGNNQPQHF.

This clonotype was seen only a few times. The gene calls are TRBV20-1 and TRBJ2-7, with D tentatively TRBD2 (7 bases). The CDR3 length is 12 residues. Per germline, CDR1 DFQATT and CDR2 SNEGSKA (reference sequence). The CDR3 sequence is CRGGGYGHEQYF. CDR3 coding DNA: TGCCGAGGGGGAGGGTACGGTCACGAGCAGTACTTC.

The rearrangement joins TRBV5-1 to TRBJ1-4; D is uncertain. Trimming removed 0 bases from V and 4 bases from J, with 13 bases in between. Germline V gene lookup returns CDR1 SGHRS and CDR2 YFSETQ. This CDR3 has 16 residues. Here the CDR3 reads CASSLANGSHNEKLFF. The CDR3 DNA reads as TGCGCCAGCAGCTTGGCCAACGGCAGCCATAATGAAAAACTGTTTTTT.

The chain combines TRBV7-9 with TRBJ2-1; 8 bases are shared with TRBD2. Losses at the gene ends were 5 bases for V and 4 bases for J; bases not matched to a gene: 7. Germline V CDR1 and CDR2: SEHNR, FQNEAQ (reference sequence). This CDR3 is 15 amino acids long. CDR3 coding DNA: TGTGCCAGCAGCATCACTAGCGGACTATACAATGAGCAGTTCTTC. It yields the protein CASSITSGLYNEQFF.

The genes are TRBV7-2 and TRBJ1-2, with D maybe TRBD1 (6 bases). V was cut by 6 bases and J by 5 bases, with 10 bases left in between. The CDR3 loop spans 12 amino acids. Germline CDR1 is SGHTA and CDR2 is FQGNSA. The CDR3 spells CASRTTGYGYTF. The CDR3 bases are TGTGCCAGCAGAACTACAGGGTATGGCTACACCTTC.

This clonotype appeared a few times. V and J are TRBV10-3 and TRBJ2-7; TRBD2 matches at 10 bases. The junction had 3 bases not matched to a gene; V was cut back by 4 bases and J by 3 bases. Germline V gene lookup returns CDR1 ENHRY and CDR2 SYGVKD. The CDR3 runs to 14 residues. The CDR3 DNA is TGTGCCATCAGTGTTTCTAGCGGGGGCTACGAGCAGTACTTC. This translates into CAISVSSGGYEQYF.

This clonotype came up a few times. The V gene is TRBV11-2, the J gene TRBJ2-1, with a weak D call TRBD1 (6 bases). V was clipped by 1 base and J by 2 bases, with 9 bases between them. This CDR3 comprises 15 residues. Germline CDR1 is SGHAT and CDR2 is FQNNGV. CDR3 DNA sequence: TGTGCCAGCAGCTTAGGGGGGCCCCCCTACAATGAGCAGTTCTTC. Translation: CASSLGGPPYNEQFF.

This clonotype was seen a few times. CDR3 amino acids: CASSVGLRGTNEKLFF. CDR3 nucleotide sequence: TGTGCCAGCAGTGTGGGACTGCGGGGAACTAATGAAAAACTGTTTTTT. The rearrangement links TRBV12-3 or TRBV12-4 to TRBJ1-4; D may be TRBD1 (5 bases). The CDR3 loop spans 16 amino acids. With 5 bases removed from V and 1 base from J, the gap between germline ends came to 14 bases.

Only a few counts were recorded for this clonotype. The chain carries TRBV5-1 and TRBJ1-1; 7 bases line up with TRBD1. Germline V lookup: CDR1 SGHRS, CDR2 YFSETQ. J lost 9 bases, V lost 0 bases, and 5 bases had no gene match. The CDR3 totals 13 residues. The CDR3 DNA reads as TGCGCCAGCAGCTTGGAAGACAGGGAGCAAGCTTTCTTT. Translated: CASSLEDREQAFF.

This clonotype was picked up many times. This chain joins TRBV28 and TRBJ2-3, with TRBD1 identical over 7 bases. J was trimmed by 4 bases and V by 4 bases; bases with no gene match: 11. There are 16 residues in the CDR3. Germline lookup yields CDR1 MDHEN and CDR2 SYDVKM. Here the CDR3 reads CASSWENRGVSDTQYF. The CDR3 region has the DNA TGTGCCAGCAGTTGGGAAAACAGGGGAGTCTCAGATACGCAGTATTTT.

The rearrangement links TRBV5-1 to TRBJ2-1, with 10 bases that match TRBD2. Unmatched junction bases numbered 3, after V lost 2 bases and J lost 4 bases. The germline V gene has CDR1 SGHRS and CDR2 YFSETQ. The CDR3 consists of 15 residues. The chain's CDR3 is CASSFPSGRYNEQFF. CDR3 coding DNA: TGCGCCAGCAGCTTCCCTAGCGGGAGATACAATGAGCAGTTCTTC. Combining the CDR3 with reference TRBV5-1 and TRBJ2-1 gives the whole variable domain KAGVTQTPRYLIKTRGQQVTLSCSPISGHRSVSWYQQTPGQGLQFLFEYFSETQRNKGNFPGRFSGRQFSNSRSEMNVSTLELGDSALYLCASSFPSGRYNEQFFGPGTRLTVL.

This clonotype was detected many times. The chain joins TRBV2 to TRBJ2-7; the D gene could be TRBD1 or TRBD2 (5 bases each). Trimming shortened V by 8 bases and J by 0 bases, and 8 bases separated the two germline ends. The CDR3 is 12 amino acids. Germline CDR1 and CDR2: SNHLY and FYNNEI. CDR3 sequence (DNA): TGTGCCAGCGGGGGAAGCTCCTACGAGCAGTACTTC. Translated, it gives CASGGSSYEQYF.

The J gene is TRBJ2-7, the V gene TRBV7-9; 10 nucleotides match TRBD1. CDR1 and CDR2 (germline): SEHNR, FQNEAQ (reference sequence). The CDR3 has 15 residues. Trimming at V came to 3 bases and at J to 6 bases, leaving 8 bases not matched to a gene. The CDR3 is CASSFRDRGIVEQYF. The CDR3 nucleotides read TGTGCCAGCAGCTTCCGGGACAGGGGTATTGTCGAGCAGTACTTC. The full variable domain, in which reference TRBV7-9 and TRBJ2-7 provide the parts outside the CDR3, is DTGVSQNPRHKITKRGQNVTFRCDPISEHNRLYWYRQTLGQGPEFLTYFQNEAQLEKSRLLSDRFSAERPKGSFSTLEIQRTEQGDSAMYLCASSFRDRGIVEQYFGPGTRLTVT.